This T cell receptor beta chain was sequenced in a study of cytomegalovirus exposure and HLA in healthy donors (dated by TCRdb to the late 2010s). Turning to the overall study: In an earlier analysis of under 750 of the donors, under 300 Gb of sequence data and 90 million to 120 million unique TCR beta sequences from roughly 200 million T cells were reported. Among about 370 genotyped donors of the cohort, an average of about 240,000 unique TCR beta nucleotide sequences was sequenced per donor, of which 15% to 20% were non-productive. In a later genetic analysis, genome-wide SNP genotypes for about three fifths of the roughly 670 donors were used, and that subset was treated as a discovery cohort. An earlier analysis of 587 of the donors applied high-throughput TCR beta sequencing to assess whether each TCR beta V gene segment acted as functional or pseudogenic. Typing coverage varied by locus: 629-630 donors for A, B, C, DRB1 and DQB1; roughly 520 for DQA1; 600 to 610 for DPA1; some 470 for DPB1. The study profiled the T cell repertoires of hundreds of subjects by immunosequencing and related them to cytomegalovirus serostatus. High-throughput TCR immunosequencing, statistical association of individual TCRs with disease status, and machine learning were combined to predict cytomegalovirus infection status. A later analysis re-examined previously published TCR beta repertoires from more than 550 donors and added high-resolution HLA genotyping to investigate patterns of TCR occurrence. Besides the first cohort of 666 subjects, a separate validation cohort made up of over a hundred different subjects was used. The study aimed to test whether cataloging public T cell receptors could reveal signatures of past pathogen exposure. Class I and class II HLA loci were covered by the typing at four-digit resolution. Because of strong linkage in the cohort, roughly 5 DR-DQ haplotypes were treated as single units for association and clustering. Rather than using new phenotypic data, the later analysis identified candidate immune exposures from TCR beta sequences and from how often those sequences occurred across donors. All discovery cohort repertoires had been generated on a single sequencing platform. Donor age, sex, ethnicity and CMV serostatus were compiled together with the repertoire data. Among the roughly 370 genotyped donors, under 90% belonged to the genetic ancestry cluster associated with self-reported Caucasian donors. About 320 gigabases of sequencing data and approximately 84 million unique TCR sequences were included in an early release covering over 600 HLA-typed donors. On the study overall, not on this receptor specifically: In vitro tests confirmed that a few of the cytomegalovirus-associated TCR beta chains recognize cytomegalovirus antigens. Only TCR beta chains were sequenced in this cohort, and the absence of alpha or paired-chain data limited detectable features. A later analysis reported that several top co-occurrence clusters appeared linked to parvovirus B19, influenza, CMV and Epstein-Barr virus. In a later analysis, some 17,000 TCR beta sequences were associated with specific HLA alleles at a false discovery rate of 0.05. When HLA alleles, especially DR and DQ, strongly co-occurred, TCR associations were difficult to assign to individual alleles. A later genetic analysis associated a missense DCLRE1C variant with V-gene and J-gene trimming of TCR beta chains, and an independent cohort replicated the association. Cytomegalovirus status was reported to be diagnosed by the classifier with high specificity and sensitivity in both the original and validation cohorts. The presence/absence analyses assumed that sequencing depth was roughly uniform across donors, and that assumption may not be true. Because counts were too low, roughly 16 rarely observed V segments, including chromosome 9 orphons, were left out of the earlier analysis of a few hundred of the donors. The study listed 164 TCR beta chains as associated with cytomegalovirus. The sequencing pipeline was judged likely to have produced a cluster of highly shared sequence variants as a technical artifact. Immune exposure information for the cohort was limited to CMV serostatus. According to the authors, the approach could potentially be generalized to other disease states and immunological phenotypes. Broadly in line with IMGT annotations, most TCR beta V segments showed up in productive rearrangements about 87% or about 30% of the time in an earlier analysis of roughly 590 of the donors. In a later analysis, the rate of TCR association differed among HLA loci, with DRB1 alleles having the most associated TCRs and HLA-C alleles having the fewest. Linkage disequilibrium might explain the correlated functional status among segregating V segments, but an unknown experimental factor could not be excluded. While some public TCRs were present in many individuals, most TCR sequences turned up only very rarely across donors. According to a later genetic analysis, donors in an Asian-associated ancestry cluster had fewer N-insertions in productive TCRs than the approximately 630-donor mean. HLA typing was unavailable for some donors at each locus, so association tests used only the typed subset. A later analysis found that most CMV-associated TCR beta chains appeared HLA-restricted, with HLA associations seemingly driven largely by CMV exposure. Compared with equally common non-associated chains, HLA-associated TCR beta chains in a later analysis were more clonally expanded and had lower generation probabilities. A further reported finding was that TCR beta sequences accurately predicted the HLA-A and HLA-B alleles for most subjects in the first cohort.

The method behind the library was the immunoSEQ multiplex PCR assay. For the multiplex PCR, a mixture combining 60 forward primers for TCR Vbeta segments and 13 reverse primers for TCR Jbeta segments was used. A multiplex PCR assay on genomic DNA amplified the CDR3 region of rearranged TCR beta genes. The amplified TCR beta libraries were sequenced on the Illumina HiSeq System as 87-base-pair reads. In the source study's methods: A later analysis counted some 80 million unique TCR beta chains across the 670 or so repertoires, and 10 million to 12 million of these chains were shared by at least two donors. Raw reads were error-corrected and collapsed into unique sequences by a nearest-neighbor algorithm in which closely related sequences were merged to remove PCR and sequencing errors. CDR3 sequences were aligned to IMGT reference sequences to assign V, D and J gene segments. For a sequence to be retained, a match of at least six nucleotides was required to both a V gene segment and a J gene segment. A rearrangement counted as productive if the CDR3 had no stop codons and remained in frame with V and J, and every other rearrangement counted as non-productive. Following IMGT convention, CDR3 was defined as the stretch from the second conserved V-encoded cysteine up to the conserved J-encoded phenylalanine. Sequences without an unambiguous match to a single V gene segment were excluded from the earlier analysis of 587 of the donors. An earlier analysis of a few hundred of the donors called V segments functional above 56.7% productive rearrangements and segregating when the between-donor standard deviation exceeded 5%. A statistical classification framework was built for diagnosing cytomegalovirus status from the catalog of TCR beta chain sequences. V and J gene assignment, in a later analysis, came from comparing TCR nucleotide sequences with IMGT/GENE-DB human TR gene sequences. In a later analysis, CDR3 sequences and most-parsimonious VDJ recombination scenarios were assigned using the TCRdist pipeline. In a later analysis, each TCR beta chain was defined by its CDR3 amino acid sequence together with its V-gene family, and reads lacking a unique V-gene family were excluded. In a later analysis, nearly 600 highly shared, low-generation-probability nucleotide sequences were removed to address suspected cross-contamination and a sequencing artifact. For each public chain, a later analysis derived a clonal expansion index from normalized ranks of inferred template counts within each repertoire. In a later analysis, generation probabilities were computed using a VDJ recombination model fitted to out-of-frame rearrangements, and the results were checked against IGoR. A later analysis scored TCR-TCR, TCR-HLA and TCR-CMV co-occurrence with hypergeometric tests, applying a repertoire-size bias correction to TCR pairs. A later analysis estimated false discovery rates by permuting HLA or CMV assignments 20 times. In a later analysis, co-occurring TCRs were grouped with DBSCAN, and TCRdist sequence similarity was added when clustering was performed within HLA-allele-positive subsets. Co-occurrence clustering excluded repertoires with fewer than 30,000 or more than 120,000 public chains, plus five with anomalous nucleotide sharing. TCRdb took this table from immuneACCESS and kept in-frame rearrangements with V and J called. Such tables lack part of the clones; where checked against another copy, unresolved V genes explain under half of the gap, and the rest is unexplained. V and J calls and clone size are given by that table; D and trimming were obtained from the DNA. The sample includes around 130,000 clones, with roughly 78% observed a single time. Jointly, the top ten make up 5% to 5.5% of the sample.

This clone occurred a few times. Its antigen remains unidentified. It has no much larger one-base neighbor in the sample; base qualities were not kept. In total, just over 650 healthy bone marrow donors made up the cohort. At the time of sampling, all cohort members were nominally healthy, though unrecorded immune exposures were likely present. The donor tested CMV seronegative, placing the donor among the 350 or so seronegative members of the cohort. Each donor provided a peripheral blood sample, and peripheral blood mononuclear cells were used for TCR beta sequencing. The Qiagen DNeasy Blood Extraction Kit was used to extract genomic DNA from the blood cell samples. The source of this sequence is a young man in good health and CMV-seronegative. Sequenced sample: PBMCs.

DNA sequence: TGTGCCAGCAGCTTATCTTCCACTGAAGCTTTCTTT. It translates as CASSLSSTEAFF. The chain is assembled from TRBV11-2 and TRBJ1-1; a confident D gene designation cannot be given. V is clipped by 2 bases and J by 4 bases, and the sequence between their germline boundaries is 5 bases long. Based on the germline V gene, the CDR1 and CDR2 sequences are SGHAT and FQNNGV. From its cysteine to its phenylalanine, the CDR3 spans 12 amino acids. Solely the CDR3 DNA is kept, with 36 bases framed from the first base.